This T cell receptor (beta chain) was sequenced for a study of chemoradiotherapy in HPV16-positive cancers. Comment on this clone: Its specificity is unknown.

The ends were cut back, 5 bases at V and 4 bases at J, with 12 bases in the middle. The CDR3 consists of 15 residues. Germline loops: CDR1 LNHDA, CDR2 SQIVND (reference sequence). Study-wide results and caveats: During treatment, candidate HPV-specific clones and E7-related motifs expanded in tumor.

Method: immunoSEQ multiplex PCR; TCRdb's copy keeps in-frame clones and lacks some. Among some 13,000 clones listed, 65% to 85% were seen once. V gene TRBV19 combines with J gene TRBJ1-6; D gene uncertain. Sample collection occurred from a patient who underwent chemoradiotherapy. The TCR originated in a human donor with HPV-associated anogenital cancer. The CDR3 here is CASSPDGEYNSPLHF. For the CDR3, the DNA is TGTGCCAGTAGTCCCGACGGGGAATATAATTCACCCCTCCACTTT.